This TCR beta chain was identified during a study of PD-1 blockade in classical Hodgkin lymphoma. Findings of the study overall: Baseline TCR diversity was reportedly lower in newly diagnosed patients than in healthy donors. It was reported as lower still in relapsed/refractory patients. Repertoires differed for reasons still undefined, possibly disease activity or prior therapy.

The V end lost 4 bases, the J end lost 5 bases, and 14 bases lay between the germline ends. The CDR3 is 15 residues long. Germline CDR1 reads SNHLY; CDR2 reads FYNNEI. Sequenced by immunoSEQ multiplex PCR; TCRdb stores in-frame clones only, minus some. The data contain approximately 3,000 clones, 70% of them seen just once; the ten biggest clones take up roughly 22%. With regard to this clone: Its antigen is not known.

Specified time point: newly diagnosed, previously untreated cHL patient sample. Negative selection with magnets was how CD8+ T cells were isolated from the thawed PBMCs. Untreated, newly diagnosed classical Hodgkin lymphoma PBMCs served for comparison. The rearrangement joins TRBV2 to TRBJ1-4, with D maybe TRBD1 (5 bases). The material sequenced was CD8+ T cells from blood. The origin of this receptor is a human donor with classical Hodgkin lymphoma. CDR3 nucleotide sequence: TGTGCCAGCAGTGCTGTAGGGGCCTCCAATGAAAAACTGTTTTTT. Translated: CASSAVGASNEKLFF.